These 5 T cell receptor beta chains were sequenced from one sample in a study of molecular identifiers for immune sequencing clone quantification. TCRdb itself ran the PCR reads through MiXCR, one entry per CDR3 protein. The table has a few hundred thousand distinct CDR3 sequences, 20% to 25% seen once. Sequenced input: naive CD8+ T cells from blood, with Jurkat cell RNA spiked in. This sample's subset: FACS-sorted CD8+CD4-CCR7+CD45RA+ naive T cells. Receptors originate from a human donor in good health. Some libraries in this study had Jurkat cell RNA spiked in.

This clonotype was detected only a few times. The rearrangement uses TRBV27 and TRBJ2-5; D not resolved. CDR3 size: 18 residues. Germline V gene sequence: CDR1 MNHEY, CDR2 SMNVEV (reference sequence). Trimming took 5 bases from V and 2 from J, leaving 24 bases between them. The DNA of the CDR3 is TGTGCCAGCAGTCCGATGACCCCGGGCGGCAGATCACAAGAGACCCAGTACTTC. This translates into CASSPMTPGGRSQETQYF.

As to this clonotype: A much larger clone differs from this one at a single base, so this may be a read error. The chain has TRBV7-2 and TRBJ2-1, with 14 bases matching TRBD2. J lost 10 bases, V lost 3 bases, and 5 bases had no gene match. The CDR3 length is 15 residues. CDR1 is SGHTA, CDR2 FQGNSA, per germline. The DNA of the CDR3 is TGTGCCAGCAGCTTCCCTTGGACTAGCGGGGGGGAGCAGTTCTTC. Protein product: CASSFPWTSGGEQFF. The full variable domain, its missing parts supplied by reference TRBV7-2 and TRBJ2-1, is GAGVSQSPSNKVTEKGKDVELRCDPISGHTALYWYRQSLGQGLEFLIYFQGNSAPDKSGLPSDRFSAERTGGSVSTLTIQRTQQEDSAVYLCASSFPWTSGGEQFFGPGTRLTVL.

This clonotype was found once. Possible read error: a much larger clone is one base away. This chain connects TRBV7-9 to TRBJ2-7, with D tentatively TRBD1 (6 bases). This CDR3 is 15 amino acids long. CDR1 SEHNR and CDR2 FQNEAQ come from the germline V gene (reference sequence). This chain's CDR3 is CTSSFSGTPMGEQYF. The DNA of the CDR3 is TGTACCAGCAGCTTCTCCGGGACACCCATGGGCGAGCAGTACTTC.

This clonotype has at least ten counts. The rearrangement uses TRBV12-3 or TRBV12-4 and TRBJ1-1, with 9 bases lining up with TRBD1. The CDR3 has 15 amino acids. Unmatched junction bases numbered 10, after V lost 6 bases and J lost 5 bases. CDR3 amino acids: CASRGSGTGNTEAFF. The CDR3, as DNA: TGTGCCAGCAGGGGGAGCGGGACAGGGAATACTGAAGCTTTCTTT.

This clonotype has at least ten counts. V usage is TRBV7-6 and J usage is TRBJ1-4; tentative D call: TRBD1 (6 bases). This CDR3 has 14 amino acids. Germline values: CDR1 SGHVS, CDR2 FNYEAQ. V was shortened by 1 base and J by 6 bases, with 9 bases between the two germline ends. The CDR3 coding sequence is TGTGCCAGCAGCTTAGATTCAGGGGATGAAAAACTGTTTTTT. Its protein is CASSLDSGDEKLFF.